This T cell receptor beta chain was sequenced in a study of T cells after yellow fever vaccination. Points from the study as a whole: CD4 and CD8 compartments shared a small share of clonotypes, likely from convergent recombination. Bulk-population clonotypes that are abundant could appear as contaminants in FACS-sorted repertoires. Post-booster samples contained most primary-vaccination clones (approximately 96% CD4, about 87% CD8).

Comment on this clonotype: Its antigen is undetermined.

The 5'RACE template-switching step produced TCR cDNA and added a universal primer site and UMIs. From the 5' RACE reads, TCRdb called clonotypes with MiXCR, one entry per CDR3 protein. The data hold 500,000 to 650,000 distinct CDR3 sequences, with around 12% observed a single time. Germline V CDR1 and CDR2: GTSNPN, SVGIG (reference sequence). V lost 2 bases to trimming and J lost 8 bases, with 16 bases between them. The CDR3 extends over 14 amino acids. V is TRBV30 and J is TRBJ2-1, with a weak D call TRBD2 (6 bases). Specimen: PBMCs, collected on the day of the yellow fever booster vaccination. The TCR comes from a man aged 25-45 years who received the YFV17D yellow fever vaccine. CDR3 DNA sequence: TGTGCCTGGAGTAGGGACGGGACTTGGGATGAGCAGTTCTTC. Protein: CAWSRDGTWDEQFF.